The source of this T cell receptor beta chain is a study of regulatory T cells in long-lasting Graves disease. Across the study: Patients with persistent Graves' disease had over 5 years of antithyroid drugs and persistent TSH receptor antibodies.

Time point noted: persistent/refractory GD, antithyroid drugs over 5 years with positive TRAb. RNA isolated from PBMCs was used to make the TCR library. Study-level results: When disease was persistent, TRBV28, TRBJ1-2 and TRBJ2-5 were the favored segments.

For this clonotype: Its antigen is unidentified. Possible read error: a much larger clone is one base away.

Arm-PCR with iRepertoire HTBI primers amplified the CDR3 regions for these TCR beta libraries. TCRdb redid the calling of the multiplex PCR reads with MiXCR, one entry per CDR3 protein. The sample records about 460,000 distinct CDR3 sequences, approximately 23% being singletons. The V gene's germline CDR1 is SGDLS and CDR2 YYNGEE. This CDR3 has 15 amino acids. The sample here was peripheral blood mononuclear cells (PBMCs), taken when the disease was refractory, from a patient treated with antithyroid drugs. The TCR comes from a female donor with Graves disease. The chain joins TRBV9 to TRBJ1-2; a possible D gene is TRBD1 (6 bases). The CDR3 DNA is TGTGCCAGCAGCGTACTAATGACAGGAACCTATGGCTACATCTTC. This translates into CASSVLMTGTYGYIF.